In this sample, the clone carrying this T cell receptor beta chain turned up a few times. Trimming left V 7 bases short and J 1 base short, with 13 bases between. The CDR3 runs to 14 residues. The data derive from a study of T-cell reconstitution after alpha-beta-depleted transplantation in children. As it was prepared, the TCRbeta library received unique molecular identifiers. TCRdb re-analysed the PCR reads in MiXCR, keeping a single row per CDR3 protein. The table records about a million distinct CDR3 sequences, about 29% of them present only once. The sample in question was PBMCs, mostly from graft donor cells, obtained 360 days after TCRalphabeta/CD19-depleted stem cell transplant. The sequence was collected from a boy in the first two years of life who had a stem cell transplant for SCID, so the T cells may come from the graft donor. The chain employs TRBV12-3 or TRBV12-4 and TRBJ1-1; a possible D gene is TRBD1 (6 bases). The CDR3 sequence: CASKGTGQNTEAFF. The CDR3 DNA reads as TGTGCCAGCAAGGGAACAGGGCAGAACACTGAAGCTTTCTTT.